This T cell receptor beta chain was identified during a study of shared clonotypes between healthy human individuals. Study as a whole: Each donor's CD4 naive and CD4 memory cells filled three plates apiece, CD8 naive two, and CD8 memory one.

This clone appeared once. Its antigen is undetermined. Study-wide results and caveats: Sequencing depth was expected to influence donor clonotype sharing. Memory subsets generally showed smaller estimated richness than naive subsets did.

Using immunoSEQ multiplex PCR, the repertoire was profiled, and TCRdb retains in-frame clones only, with some absent. The sample holds about 180,000 clones, approximately 92% seen once. This CDR3 region has 14 residues. The V gene end was trimmed by 6 bases and the J gene end by 0 bases; junction bases not matched to a gene: 4. Germline V gene lookup returns CDR1 MDHEN and CDR2 SYDVKM. In the CD4+ fraction, cells were divided into CD45RA+ naive and CD45RA-negative memory subsets. The sample comprised naive CD4+ T cells sorted from blood. The subset was: CD45RA+ positively selected. The sequence derives from a young woman in good health. The chain combines TRBV28 with TRBJ1-1; 7 bases agree with TRBD1. The CDR3 loop reads CASRKGQLNTEAFF. The CDR3 region has the DNA TGTGCCAGCAGAAAGGGACAGCTGAACACTGAAGCTTTCTTT.